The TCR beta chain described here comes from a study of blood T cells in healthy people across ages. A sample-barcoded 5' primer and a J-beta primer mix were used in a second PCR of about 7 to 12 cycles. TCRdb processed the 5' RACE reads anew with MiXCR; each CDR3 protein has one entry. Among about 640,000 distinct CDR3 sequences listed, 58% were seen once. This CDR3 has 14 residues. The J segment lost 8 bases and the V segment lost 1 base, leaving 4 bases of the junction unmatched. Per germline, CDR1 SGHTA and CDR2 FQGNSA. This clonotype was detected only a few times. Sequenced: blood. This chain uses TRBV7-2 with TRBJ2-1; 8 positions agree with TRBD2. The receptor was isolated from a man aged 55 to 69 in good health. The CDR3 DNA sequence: TGTGCCAGCAGCTTAGGTGGGACTAGTTATGAGCAGTTCTTC. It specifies CASSLGGTSYEQFF.